The 20 T cell receptor beta chains below come from one sample, sequenced in a study of CXCR3-negative and CXCR3-positive naive CD8 T cells. Study results and caveats: CXCR3-negative naive cells had less hydrophobic TRB CDR3s than did CXCR3-positive naive cells.

The libraries of TRB cDNA were prepared using 5' RACE with UMI labels. TCRdb re-analyzed the 5' RACE reads; it lists each CDR3 protein once, without DNA. The repertoire table contains 150,000 to 180,000 distinct CDR3 sequences. What these receptors recognize is not known. Sequencing input: naive CXCR3+ CD8+ T cells from blood. Subset here: CD45RO-CCR7+CD27+CD95- naive CD8+ T cells expressing CXCR3 (TNR3+). The receptor set was obtained from a human donor in good health. Some clones in this sample may be carry-over from other donors' samples.

The chain recombines TRBV12-3 or TRBV12-4 with TRBJ2-1; TCRdb picks TRBD1, but there is no DNA to check that call. The CDR3 spans 14 residues. CDR3 in amino acids: CASSAGPLIDEQFF.

The chain recombines TRBV6-6 with TRBJ2-2; the TRBD1 assignment by TCRdb is unverifiable without DNA. The CDR3 runs to 17 residues. Germline assignment: CDR1 MNHNY and CDR2 SVGAGI (reference sequence). The CDR3 spells CASSYLAGSPNTGELFF.

The chain is built from TRBV12-3 or TRBV12-4 and TRBJ1-2; TCRdb's D gene call, TRBD1, goes unchecked for lack of DNA. This CDR3 has 15 amino acids. Here the CDR3 reads CASSFPGQGNYGYTF.

The V and J genes are TRBV19 and TRBJ2-1; TCRdb's assignment of TRBD1 cannot be checked, as there is no DNA. In germline, CDR1 is LNHDA, CDR2 SQIVND (reference sequence). CDR3 size: 12 residues. The CDR3 reads CASAGARDEQFF.

The rearrangement uses TRBV28 and TRBJ2-5; absent DNA, TCRdb's TRBD2 call cannot be checked. Per the germline V gene, CDR1 is MDHEN and CDR2 is SYDVKM. This CDR3 is built from 14 residues. CDR3 residues: CASSPDQPLETQYF.

The V and J genes are TRBV28 and TRBJ2-1. This CDR3 is built from 16 residues. Germline V gene sequence: CDR1 MDHEN, CDR2 SYDVKM. The chain's CDR3 is CASSLVASLWYNEQFF.

The genes are TRBV27 and TRBJ2-1; TCRdb's D call of TRBD2 is untestable without DNA. The CDR3 has 17 amino acids. The germline V gene has CDR1 MNHEY and CDR2 SMNVEV (reference sequence). CDR3: CASSLLLGLAGYNEQFF.

This chain uses TRBV29-1 with TRBJ2-1; the D call from TCRdb, TRBD2, cannot be confirmed without DNA. The CDR3 has 18 amino acids. The germline CDR1 and CDR2 sequences are SQVTM and ANQGSEA. This chain's CDR3 is CSVEGTSGRARSYNEQFF.

V usage is TRBV3-1 and J usage is TRBJ1-6; with no DNA, the TCRdb D assignment of TRBD1 cannot be verified. Germline V gene data show CDR1 as LGHDT and CDR2 as YNNKEL (reference sequence). This CDR3 contains 17 residues. The CDR3: CASRGHWHGANNSPLHF. Full variable domain (missing parts from reference TRBV3-1 and TRBJ1-6): DTAVSQTPKYLVTQMGNDKSIKCEQNLGHDTMYWYKQDSKKFLKIMFSYNNKELIINETVPNRFSPKSPDKAHLNLHINSLELGDSAVYFCASRGHWHGANNSPLHFGNGTRLTVT.

V usage is TRBV15 and J usage is TRBJ2-1. Looked up from germline, CDR1 is LNHNV and CDR2 is YYDKDF (reference sequence). This CDR3 contains 13 residues. The CDR3 region is CATSRASQNEQFF.

The chain uses TRBV29-1 and TRBJ2-7. This CDR3 has 14 residues. Germline CDR1 reads SQVTM; CDR2 reads ANQGSEA. CDR3 region: CSVEAGPNSYEQYF.

The V call is TRBV6-5, the J call TRBJ1-1; the D call of TRBD1 rests on TCRdb alone, since no DNA is present to check it. Germline V lookup: CDR1 MNHEY, CDR2 SVGAGI. The CDR3 runs 13 residues. The CDR3: CASSDRGYTEAFF.

The J gene is TRBJ2-7, the V gene TRBV7-9; no DNA is available, so the TRBD2 call from TCRdb remains unchecked. The CDR3 has 17 residues. Germline CDR1 reads SEHNR; CDR2 reads FQNEAQ (reference sequence). CDR3 protein: CASSFDNRNPIAGEQYF.

The chain is built from TRBV10-3 and TRBJ2-7. The CDR3 covers 13 residues. Per the germline V gene, CDR1 is ENHRY and CDR2 is SYGVKD. CDR3 in amino acids: CAISDVAQYEQYF.

The chain uses TRBV28 and TRBJ1-1; as DNA is missing, the TRBD1 call by TCRdb cannot be tested. The CDR3 is 15 amino acids. Germline CDR1 is MDHEN and CDR2 is SYDVKM. CDR3 in amino acids: CASSSHRVSRTEAFF.

CDR3: CASSLEWGLETQYF. The V and J genes are TRBV28 and TRBJ2-5; TCRdb designates TRBD1, a call that cannot be tested without DNA. This CDR3 has 14 residues. Germline loops: CDR1 MDHEN, CDR2 SYDVKM.

V usage is TRBV29-1 and J usage is TRBJ2-7. Germline CDR1 is SQVTM and CDR2 is ANQGSEA. The CDR3 contains 12 residues. CDR3 protein: CSVSQVGYEQYF.

The chain carries TRBV23-1 and TRBJ2-1; checking the TCRdb D call of TRBD2 is not possible without DNA. TRBV23-1 qualifies as an ORF whose function is uncertain. This CDR3 spans 13 amino acids. This chain's CDR3 is CASRFAGASEQFF.

V usage is TRBV28 and J usage is TRBJ2-5. Germline CDR1 and CDR2: MDHEN and SYDVKM. CDR3 length: 14 amino acids. CDR3 protein: CASSLSTGWETQYF. The full variable domain, with the rest looked up from reference TRBV28 and TRBJ2-5, is DVKVTQSSRYLVKRTGEKVFLECVQDMDHENMFWYRQDPGLGLRLIYFSYDVKMKEKGDIPEGYSVSREKKERFSLILESASTNQTSMYLCASSLSTGWETQYFGPGTRLLVL.

The chain carries TRBV29-1 and TRBJ2-7; TCRdb outputs TRBD2, but without DNA this stays unchecked. This CDR3 is 12 amino acids long. The germline V gene has CDR1 SQVTM and CDR2 ANQGSEA. The CDR3 region is CSSSVGGNEQYF.